Shown below are 22 T cell receptor beta chains from a single sample sequenced in a study of shared clonotypes between healthy human individuals. Libraries were prepared by immunoSEQ multiplex PCR; TCRdb keeps only in-frame clonotypes and omits some of them. The sample records hundreds of thousands of clones, roughly 95% being singletons. The sequencing sample was made of naive CD4+ T cells sorted from blood. Stated subset: CD45RA+ positively selected. These receptor sequences come from a woman under 40 in good health.

This clone occurred once. J is TRBJ2-7 and V is TRBV27; possibly TRBD1 or TRBD2 for D (5 bases each). V was cut by 0 bases and J by 1 base, with 19 bases left in between. The germline gives CDR1 MNHEY, CDR2 SMNVEV (reference sequence). The CDR3 totals 18 residues. Here the CDR3 reads CASSLSIGGIGASYEQYF. The CDR3 nucleotides are TGTGCCAGCAGTTTATCGATTGGGGGAATAGGAGCATCCTACGAGCAGTACTTC.

V and J are TRBV19 and TRBJ1-6; perhaps TRBD1 as D (5 bases). This CDR3 is 14 amino acids long. Between the trimmed V and J ends, which lost 5 bases and 10 bases, there was a span of 15 bases. Germline loops: CDR1 LNHDA, CDR2 SQIVND (reference sequence). This chain's CDR3 is CASSPGRGRSPLHF. The DNA of the CDR3 is TGTGCCAGTAGTCCTGGGAGGGGACGGTCACCCCTCCACTTT.

This sequence joins TRBV7-2 and TRBJ2-5, with D possibly TRBD2 on 5 matching bases. V was trimmed by 1 base and J by 11 bases, leaving 17 bases between them. Per germline, CDR1 SGHTA and CDR2 FQGNSA. CDR3 length: 14 residues. CDR3 DNA sequence: TGTGCCAGCAGCTTAGGCGCGGCGAGAAGGGAGCAGTACTTC. Amino acid sequence: CASSLGAARREQYF.

This chain links TRBV6-9 with TRBJ1-1, with D possibly being TRBD1 (5 bases). The germline CDR1 and CDR2 sequences are MNHGY and SVAAGI. CDR3 length: 15 amino acids. The V end lost 0 bases, the J end lost 0 bases, and 8 bases lay between the germline ends. CDR3 sequence reads: CASSYSRTLNTEAFF. Here the CDR3 DNA reads TGTGCCAGCAGTTATTCTAGGACATTGAACACTGAAGCTTTCTTT.

The chain recombines TRBV5-1 with TRBJ2-2; D remains unclear. Germline CDR1 SGHRS, CDR2 YFSETQ. This CDR3 has 16 residues. The V end lost 1 base, the J end lost 0 bases, and 10 bases lay between the germline ends. The CDR3 DNA follows: TGCGCCAGCAGCTTGCAAAGTGAAGCGAACACCGGGGAGCTGTTTTTT. Translated, it gives CASSLQSEANTGELFF.

The chain uses TRBV10-1 and TRBJ1-2; no definite D call. This CDR3 region has 14 residues. V lost 0 bases, J lost 2 bases, and 7 bases lay in between. Germline loops: CDR1 WNHNN, CDR2 SYGVQD (reference sequence). The CDR3 reads CASSESGRNYGYTF. In DNA form, the CDR3 reads TGCGCCAGCAGTGAGTCGGGCCGGAACTATGGCTACACCTTC.

The chain uses TRBV9 and TRBJ2-1; D call uncertain. Trimming cost V 3 bases and J 5 bases, with 6 bases left between them. This CDR3 contains 12 residues. Germline CDR1 and CDR2: SGDLS and YYNGEE. The CDR3 bases are TGTGCCAGCAGCGCCAACGACAATGAGCAGTTCTTC. This sequence encodes CASSANDNEQFF. The full variable domain, with the rest looked up from reference TRBV9 and TRBJ2-1, is DSGVTQTPKHLITATGQRVTLRCSPRSGDLSVYWYQQSLDQGLQFLIQYYNGEERAKGNILERFSAQQFPDLHSELNLSSLELGDSALYFCASSANDNEQFFGPGTRLTVL.

The rearrangement uses TRBV28 and TRBJ2-1, with 14 positions matching TRBD2. This CDR3 region has 13 residues. The germline gives CDR1 MDHEN, CDR2 SYDVKM. Trimming took 9 bases from V and 9 from J; bases not matched to a gene: 4. The CDR3 DNA follows: TGTGCCAGGACTAGCGGGAGGGTAGTTGAGCAGTTCTTC. This sequence encodes CARTSGRVVEQFF.

Turning to this clone: This CDR3 is also generated by other DNA sequences in the sample. This rearrangement joins TRBV18 to TRBJ1-1; D may be TRBD1 (6 bases). The V and J ends lost 4 bases and 1 base respectively, with 7 bases between them. Germline-derived CDR1 and CDR2 are KGHSH and LQKENI. This CDR3 is 13 amino acids long. Here the CDR3 reads CASSQGENTEAFF. In DNA form, the CDR3 reads TGTGCCAGCTCACAGGGGGAGAACACTGAAGCTTTCTTT.

This sequence joins TRBV6-1 and TRBJ2-7; no clear D. V dropped 4 bases and J dropped 2 bases, with 6 bases sitting between them. The CDR3 has 12 residues. CDR1 is MNHNS, CDR2 SASEGT, per germline. CDR3: CASSVPPYEQYF. The CDR3 nucleotides are TGTGCCAGCAGTGTACCCCCCTACGAGCAGTACTTC.

The rearrangement uses TRBV5-6 and TRBJ1-5; unclear D gene. This CDR3 contains 14 residues. Germline assignment: CDR1 SGHDT and CDR2 YYEEEE. Trimming left V 2 bases short and J 1 base short, with 7 bases between. In DNA, the CDR3 is TGTGCCAGCAGCTTAGGGAGGAGCAATCAGCCCCAGCATTTT. This codes for CASSLGRSNQPQHF.

The chain has TRBV28 and TRBJ1-4; TRBD1 is a possible D gene (5 bases). There are 15 residues in the CDR3. Between the trimmed V and J ends, which lost 6 bases and 5 bases, there was a span of 16 bases. Germline V gene lookup returns CDR1 MDHEN and CDR2 SYDVKM. The CDR3 coding sequence is TGTGCCAGCAGACAGGACCTGGCGCTAAATGAAAAACTGTTTTTT. Encoded protein: CASRQDLALNEKLFF. The full variable domain, its missing parts supplied by reference TRBV28 and TRBJ1-4, is DVKVTQSSRYLVKRTGEKVFLECVQDMDHENMFWYRQDPGLGLRLIYFSYDVKMKEKGDIPEGYSVSREKKERFSLILESASTNQTSMYLCASRQDLALNEKLFFGSGTQLSVL.

The chain carries TRBV19 and TRBJ2-1; 13 bases agree with TRBD2. CDR1 and CDR2 from the germline V gene are LNHDA and SQIVND (reference sequence). V was pared by 6 bases and J by 9 bases, with 8 bases of the junction left unmatched. The length of the CDR3 is 15 residues. DNA for the CDR3: TGTGCCAGTAGCCAACTAGCGGGAGGGCCTCTTGAGCAGTTCTTC. Its translation is CASSQLAGGPLEQFF.

Note on this clone: The sample carries other DNA sequences with the same CDR3. V is TRBV7-9 and J is TRBJ2-5; 13 bases are shared with TRBD2. The junction had 4 bases not matched to a gene; V was cut back by 4 bases and J by 5 bases. CDR1 and CDR2 from the germline V gene are SEHNR and FQNEAQ (reference sequence). The CDR3 loop spans 15 amino acids. CDR3 residues: CASSSGLAGVETQYF. Here the CDR3 DNA reads TGTGCCAGCAGCTCTGGACTAGCGGGAGTGGAGACCCAGTACTTC.

The rearrangement joins TRBV18 to TRBJ1-2; D unresolved. CDR1 is KGHSH and CDR2 is LQKENI in the germline V gene. Deletions cut 3 bases from V and 8 bases from J, with 16 bases between. The CDR3 is 14 residues long. The CDR3 region has the DNA TGTGCCAGCTCACCGGCAGGCCCATTCGGGGGCTACACCTTC. Translation gives CASSPAGPFGGYTF.

The chain employs TRBV4-1 and TRBJ2-3, with 9 bases fitting TRBD2. Germline lookup yields CDR1 MGHRA and CDR2 YSYEKL. This CDR3 is 15 amino acids long. J gave up 4 bases and V 1 base, and 3 bases lay outside the gene matches. The CDR3 sequence is CASSQGTSAADTQYF. The CDR3 DNA follows: TGCGCCAGCAGCCAAGGGACTAGCGCCGCAGATACGCAGTATTTT.

J is TRBJ2-7 and V is TRBV6-1; D may be TRBD1 (5 bases). This CDR3 spans 14 amino acids. The V gene lost 2 bases and the J gene lost 3 bases, with 11 bases spanning the gap. Germline values: CDR1 MNHNS, CDR2 SASEGT. The CDR3 region is CASSESDTNYEQYF. CDR3 DNA sequence: TGTGCCAGCAGTGAATCGGACACAAACTACGAGCAGTACTTC.

The V call is TRBV19, the J call TRBJ2-1, with a weak D call TRBD2 (5 bases). V gave up 1 base and J gave up 1 base, with 11 bases separating them. Germline loops: CDR1 LNHDA, CDR2 SQIVND (reference sequence). This CDR3 is 16 amino acids long. This CDR3 is CASSIAGLPSYNEQFF. Here the CDR3 DNA reads TGTGCCAGTAGTATAGCGGGATTACCATCCTACAATGAGCAGTTCTTC.

This clone was seen a single time. V and J are TRBV5-4 and TRBJ1-1, with D unclear. The length of the CDR3 is 14 residues. Trimming removed 3 bases from V and 2 bases from J, with 11 bases in between. The germline gives CDR1 SGHNT, CDR2 YYREEE (reference sequence). The CDR3 reads CASSSRVSNTEAFF. In DNA, the CDR3 is TGTGCCAGCAGCTCTCGGGTGTCAAACACTGAAGCTTTCTTT.

The chain employs TRBV4-2 and TRBJ2-2, with 9 positions matching TRBD2. V shed 3 bases, J shed 0 bases, and the junction held 2 bases outside the gene matches. Germline values: CDR1 LGHNA, CDR2 YNFKEQ. This CDR3 is 16 amino acids long. Here the CDR3 reads CASSQIAGANTGELFF. CDR3 bases: TGTGCCAGCAGCCAGATAGCGGGAGCGAACACCGGGGAGCTGTTTTTT.

The chain joins TRBV11-1 to TRBJ2-2; D unclear. This CDR3 has 14 residues. The germline CDR1 and CDR2 sequences are SGHAT and FQDESV (reference sequence). V lost 0 bases, J lost 6 bases, and 8 bases lay in between. The CDR3: CASSLAFASGELFF. The CDR3 DNA reads as TGTGCCAGCAGCTTAGCTTTTGCGTCCGGGGAGCTGTTTTTT.

This clone was observed a single time. The rearrangement links TRBV5-1 to TRBJ1-4; 12 bases are a match to TRBD1. The germline CDR1 and CDR2 sequences are SGHRS and YFSETQ. This CDR3 is built from 18 residues. The trim removed 4 bases at V and 5 bases at J, leaving 12 bases unmatched. The CDR3, as DNA: TGCGCCAGCAGCAGCGCACCGGGACAGGGGGCGATAAATGAAAAACTGTTTTTT. Protein product: CASSSAPGQGAINEKLFF. The full variable domain, with the rest looked up from reference TRBV5-1 and TRBJ1-4, is KAGVTQTPRYLIKTRGQQVTLSCSPISGHRSVSWYQQTPGQGLQFLFEYFSETQRNKGNFPGRFSGRQFSNSRSEMNVSTLELGDSALYLCASSSAPGQGAINEKLFFGSGTQLSVL.